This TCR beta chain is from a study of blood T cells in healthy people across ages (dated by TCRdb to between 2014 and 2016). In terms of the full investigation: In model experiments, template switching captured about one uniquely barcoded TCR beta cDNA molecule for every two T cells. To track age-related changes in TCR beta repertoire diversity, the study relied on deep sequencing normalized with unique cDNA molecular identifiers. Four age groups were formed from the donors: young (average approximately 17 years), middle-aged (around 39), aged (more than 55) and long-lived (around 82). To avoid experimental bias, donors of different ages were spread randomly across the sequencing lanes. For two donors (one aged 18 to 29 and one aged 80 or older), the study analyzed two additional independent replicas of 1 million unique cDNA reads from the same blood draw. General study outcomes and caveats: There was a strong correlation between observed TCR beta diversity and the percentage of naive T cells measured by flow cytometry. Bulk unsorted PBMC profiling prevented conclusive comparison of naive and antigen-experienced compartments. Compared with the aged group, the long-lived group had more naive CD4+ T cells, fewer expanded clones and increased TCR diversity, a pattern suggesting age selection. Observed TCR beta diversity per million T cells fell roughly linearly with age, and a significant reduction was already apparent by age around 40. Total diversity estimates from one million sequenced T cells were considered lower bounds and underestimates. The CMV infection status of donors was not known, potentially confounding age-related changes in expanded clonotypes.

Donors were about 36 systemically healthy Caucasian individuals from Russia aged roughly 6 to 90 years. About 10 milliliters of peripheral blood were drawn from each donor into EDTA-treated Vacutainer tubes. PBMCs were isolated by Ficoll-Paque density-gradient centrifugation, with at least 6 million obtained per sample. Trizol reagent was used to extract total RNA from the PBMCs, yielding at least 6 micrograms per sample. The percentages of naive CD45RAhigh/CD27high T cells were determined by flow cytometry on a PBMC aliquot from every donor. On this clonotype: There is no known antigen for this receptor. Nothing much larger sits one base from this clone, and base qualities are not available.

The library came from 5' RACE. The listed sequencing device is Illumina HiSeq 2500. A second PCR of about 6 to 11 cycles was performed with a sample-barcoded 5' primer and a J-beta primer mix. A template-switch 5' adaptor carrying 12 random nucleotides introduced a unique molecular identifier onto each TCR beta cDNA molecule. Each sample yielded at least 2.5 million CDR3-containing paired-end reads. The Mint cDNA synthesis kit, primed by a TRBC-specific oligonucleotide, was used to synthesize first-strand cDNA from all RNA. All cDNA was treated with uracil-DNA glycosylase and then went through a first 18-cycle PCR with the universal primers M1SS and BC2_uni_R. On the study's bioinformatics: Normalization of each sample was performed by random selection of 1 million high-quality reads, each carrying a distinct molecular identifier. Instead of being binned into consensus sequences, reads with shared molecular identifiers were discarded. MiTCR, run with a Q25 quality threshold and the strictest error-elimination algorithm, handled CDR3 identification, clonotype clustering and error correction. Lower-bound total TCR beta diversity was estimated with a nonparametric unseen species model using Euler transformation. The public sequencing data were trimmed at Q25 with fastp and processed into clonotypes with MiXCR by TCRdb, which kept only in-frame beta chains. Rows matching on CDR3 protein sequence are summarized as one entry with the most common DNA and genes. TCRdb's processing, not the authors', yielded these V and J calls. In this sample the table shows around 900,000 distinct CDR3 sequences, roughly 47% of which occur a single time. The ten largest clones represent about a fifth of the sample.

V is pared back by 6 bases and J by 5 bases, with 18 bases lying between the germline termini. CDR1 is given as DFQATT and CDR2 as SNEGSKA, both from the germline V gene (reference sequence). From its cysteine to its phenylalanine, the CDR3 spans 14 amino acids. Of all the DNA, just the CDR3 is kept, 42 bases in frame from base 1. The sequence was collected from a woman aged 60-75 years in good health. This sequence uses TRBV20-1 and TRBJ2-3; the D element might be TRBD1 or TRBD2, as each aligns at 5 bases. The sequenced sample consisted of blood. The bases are TGCAGTGCAAAACCGGGACCAATGGGAGATACGCAGTATTTT. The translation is CSAKPGPMGDTQYF.